These 6 T cell receptor beta chains share one sample of origin, sequenced in a study of shared clonotypes between healthy human individuals. Naive CD8 cells lacked CD45RO, underwent positive selection for CCR7 and left out terminally differentiated effector memory CD45RA+ cells. TCRdb's table, derived via immunoSEQ multiplex PCR, lists solely in-frame clones and lacks some. The sample lists just over 2,000,000 clones; 85% to 95% were seen once. The specimen sequenced was naive CD8+ T cells sorted from blood. The receptors originated from a man aged 18 to 30 in good health.

The V call is TRBV5-1, the J call TRBJ2-2; 7 positions match TRBD1. CDR3 size: 16 residues. The V gene end was trimmed by 6 bases and the J gene end by 6 bases; junction bases not matched to a gene: 14. Per germline, CDR1 SGHRS and CDR2 YFSETQ. The CDR3 loop is CASTRTDREEAGELFF. As DNA, the CDR3 is TGCGCCAGCACCCGAACAGACAGGGAAGAGGCCGGGGAGCTGTTTTTT.

In the case of this clone: This sample also contains other DNA sequences that code for the same CDR3. The rearrangement links TRBV15 to TRBJ1-1; D is perhaps TRBD1 (5 bases). Germline V lookup: CDR1 LNHNV, CDR2 YYDKDF (reference sequence). V shed 8 bases and J shed 0 bases, with 7 bases lying between them. There are 12 residues in the CDR3. CDR3 nucleotides: TGTGCCACCGGGACGGTGAACACTGAAGCTTTCTTT. Translation: CATGTVNTEAFF.

The chain combines TRBV6-5 with TRBJ1-2; perhaps TRBD1 as D (6 bases). The CDR3 sequence is 13 residues long. CDR1 MNHEY and CDR2 SVGAGI come from the germline V gene. V lost 8 bases and J lost 3, with 13 bases in between. The CDR3 loop reads CASFERGYYGYTF. The CDR3 nucleotides are TGTGCCAGCTTCGAGAGGGGGTACTATGGCTACACCTTC.

The chain is built from TRBV7-9 and TRBJ2-1; 9 bases map to TRBD1. Germline V CDR1 and CDR2: SEHNR, FQNEAQ (reference sequence). V lost 2 bases, J lost 8 bases, and 7 bases stayed unmatched. The CDR3 is 15 residues long. CDR3 region: CASSLPWTGEDEQFF. Written as DNA, the CDR3 is TGTGCCAGCAGCTTACCCTGGACAGGGGAGGATGAGCAGTTCTTC. The full variable domain, its missing parts supplied by reference TRBV7-9 and TRBJ2-1, is DTGVSQNPRHKITKRGQNVTFRCDPISEHNRLYWYRQTLGQGPEFLTYFQNEAQLEKSRLLSDRFSAERPKGSFSTLEIQRTEQGDSAMYLCASSLPWTGEDEQFFGPGTRLTVL.

The J gene is TRBJ2-1, the V gene TRBV5-4; possible D gene TRBD2, 6 bases. Trimming removed 3 bases from V and 5 bases from J, with 18 bases in between. Germline CDR1 and CDR2: SGHNT and YYREEE (reference sequence). This CDR3 contains 16 residues. CDR3 region: CASSSGLPPKDNEQFF. The CDR3 DNA follows: TGTGCCAGCAGCTCGGGACTTCCCCCAAAGGACAATGAGCAGTTCTTC. The entire variable domain, with the rest obtained from reference TRBV5-4 and TRBJ2-1, is as follows: ETGVTQSPTHLIKTRGQQVTLRCSSQSGHNTVSWYQQALGQGPQFIFQYYREEENGRGNFPPRFSGLQFPNYSSELNVNALELDDSALYLCASSSGLPPKDNEQFFGPGTRLTVL.

Note on this clone: The same CDR3 can be traced to other DNA sequences in this sample. The V call is TRBV5-8, the J call TRBJ2-7; D is possibly TRBD1 (5 bases). The V gene lost 2 bases and the J gene lost 4 bases, with 10 bases spanning the gap. CDR1 and CDR2 (germline): SGHTS, YDEGEE. This CDR3 comprises 13 residues. The DNA of the CDR3 is TGTGCCAGCAGCTTTCAGGGTTCTTACGAGCAGTACTTC. It is translated as CASSFQGSYEQYF.